This T cell receptor beta chain was recorded in a study of T cell responses to AZD1222 COVID-19 vaccine. CDR1 is LGHDT and CDR2 is YNNKEL in the germline V gene (reference sequence). The CDR3 length is 17 residues. With 4 bases removed from V and 8 bases from J, the gap between germline ends came to 24 bases. Clones were read by immunoSEQ multiplex PCR, and TCRdb kept only the in-frame ones, dropping some. The sample lists 90,000 to 120,000 clones; around 87% were seen once. The rearrangement links TRBV3-1 (or the pseudogene TRBV3-2) to TRBJ2-1; D call uncertain. The receptor was isolated from an adult in good health. The specimen was peripheral blood, collected on day 0 of AZD1222 vaccination. The CDR3 DNA is TGTGCCAGCAGCCGAGTAGGTAGCCCTATAATTGGCGATGAGCAGTTCTTC. Amino acid sequence: CASSRVGSPIIGDEQFF.